The rows below give T cell receptor beta chains drawn from one sample of a study of T cells in Graves' hyperthyroidism and ophthalmopathy. TCRdb re-derived calls from the multiplex PCR reads in MiXCR, one entry per CDR3 protein. Among approximately 520,000 distinct CDR3 sequences, around 20% were seen once, and the ten largest hold about 26%. The sequencing input was blood. Receptors were obtained from a man between 18 and 35 years old with Graves' hyperthyroidism. CDR3s include the opening cysteine and the closing phenylalanine or tryptophan. The order of the fields is J gene, D gene, V gene, clone size, CDR3 DNA, CDR3 protein. A D gene is named only where the DNA matches it firmly. Clone size is stated in some rows and not others, as once, few, many or a class when expanded.

TRBJ1-5,NA,TRBV6-1,NA,TGTGCCAGCAGTGAAGCCTTGTTCTTTCAGCCCCAGCATTTT,CASSEALFFQPQHF
TRBJ2-5,TRBD2,TRBV27,few,TGTGCCAGCAGTCTACTGGGACTAGCGGGACAAGAGACCCAGTACTTC,CASSLLGLAGQETQYF
TRBJ2-5,TRBD1,TRBV20-1,NA,TGCAGTGCCCCACAGGGGGTGCAAGAGACCCAGTACTTC,CSAPQGVQETQYF
TRBJ1-2,TRBD1,TRBV11-2,many,TGTGCCAGCCGACCGACAGGGCTCGGGTATGGCTACACCTTC,CASRPTGLGYGYTF
TRBJ2-7,TRBD1,TRBV4-1,many,TGCGCCAGCAGCCCGGGACAGGGGGTTCTATACGAGCAGTACTTC,CASSPGQGVLYEQYF
TRBJ1-2,NA,TRBV28,many,TGTGCCAGCACATCGGGGGACTATGGCTACACCTTC,CASTSGDYGYTF
TRBJ1-5,TRBD1,TRBV12-3/TRBV12-4,few,TGTGCCAGCAGTCCGGACAGGCTTGGCAATCAGCCCCAGCATTTT,CASSPDRLGNQPQHF
TRBJ2-5,NA,TRBV19,NA,TGTGCCAGTAGTATAACGGGGGGCGCAGAGACCCAGTACTTC,CASSITGGAETQYF
TRBJ2-5,NA,TRBV6-1,many,TGTGCCAGCAGTGATGACAGCAGGGAGACCCAGTACTTC,CASSDDSRETQYF
TRBJ2-5,NA,TRBV2,many,TGTGCCAGCAGTGAAGCGCTTCCTCGCGGGGGCCTACAAGAGACCCAGTACTTC,CASSEALPRGGLQETQYF
TRBJ2-5,NA,TRBV28,NA,TGTGCCAGCAGCACTACATTTCAGGGGACGAATCAAGAGACCCAGTACTTC,CASSTTFQGTNQETQYF
TRBJ1-3,NA,TRBV6-2/TRBV6-3,NA,TGTGCCAGCAGTGCCACGGACAGCGGAAACACCATATATTTT,CASSATDSGNTIYF
TRBJ2-7,NA,TRBV6-5,NA,TGTGCCAGCAGTTACTACGGCGGCTCCTACGAGCAGTACTTC,CASSYYGGSYEQYF
TRBJ1-1,TRBD1,TRBV2,many,TGTGCCAGCAGTGATCAATGGGACAGGGGGCAGGGGACTGAAGCTTTCTTT,CASSDQWDRGQGTEAFF
TRBJ1-1,TRBD1,TRBV6-5,many,TGTGCCAGCCGTTACGGACAGGGCTCTGAAGCTTTCTTT,CASRYGQGSEAFF
TRBJ2-5,NA,TRBV11-2,few,TGTGCCAGCAGAAACAGGGCGGACGAGACCCAGTACTTC,CASRNRADETQYF
TRBJ2-6,TRBD1,TRBV28,NA,TGTGCCAGCAGTGCCGGACAGGGGCCTATCTCTGGGGCCAACGTCCTGACTTTC,CASSAGQGPISGANVLTF
TRBJ1-2,NA,TRBV12-3/TRBV12-4,many,TGTGCCAGCAGTTTGGGGACGTACTATGGCTACACCTTC,CASSLGTYYGYTF
TRBJ2-7,NA,TRBV6-5,many,TGTGCCAGCAGTTACTCGATTACAGGGACCCCCTCCTACGAGCAGTACTTC,CASSYSITGTPSYEQYF
TRBJ2-5,NA,TRBV7-9,NA,TGTGCCAGCAGCTTAGTTCCCGACAGATGGGAGACCCAGTACTTC,CASSLVPDRWETQYF
TRBJ1-5,TRBD1,TRBV4-1,few,TGCGCCAGCAGTCCCGGGACAGGAGATTATCAGCCCCAGCATTTT,CASSPGTGDYQPQHF
TRBJ2-7,TRBD2,TRBV4-1,many,TGCGCCAGCAGCCGCGGTGGCGGGGGGGCCTACGAGCAGTACTTC,CASSRGGGGAYEQYF
TRBJ2-7,NA,TRBV7-9,NA,TGTGCCAGCAGCCCGACGGACTGGGACGAGCAGTACTTC,CASSPTDWDEQYF
TRBJ2-7,NA,TRBV6-1,once,TGTGCCATCAGTGCTTCACTAGGCGAGCAGTACTTC,CAISASLGEQYF
TRBJ1-2,NA,TRBV20-1,many,TGCAGTGCTAGAGAAAGTGGGGGCTACACCTTC,CSARESGGYTF
TRBJ1-2,NA,TRBV4-1,NA,TGCGCCAGCAGCCACCCTGGACAGTCCCTTCGCTATGGCTACACCTTC,CASSHPGQSLRYGYTF
TRBJ2-7,NA,TRBV20-1,many,TGCAGTGCTACTCGGGACGGAACCTACGAGCAGTACTTC,CSATRDGTYEQYF
TRBJ2-2,NA,TRBV7-2,NA,TGTGCCAGCAGCTTAATCAGGGTTTCTGGGGAGCTGTTTTTT,CASSLIRVSGELFF
TRBJ2-7,NA,TRBV29-1,NA,TGCAGCGTTGGGCGTGGTGGAGGGGAGAGCTCCTACGAGCAGTACTTC,CSVGRGGGESSYEQYF
TRBJ2-7,NA,TRBV6-5,few,TGTGCCAGCAGTTTACTTGCGTTTGGAAGCTCCTACGAGCAGTACTTC,CASSLLAFGSSYEQYF
TRBJ1-1,NA,TRBV2,many,TGTGCCAGCAACGCCGAGCCTTCTGAGAACACTGAAGCTTTCTTT,CASNAEPSENTEAFF
TRBJ2-7,NA,TRBV27,NA,TGTGCCAGCAGTTTTACTCTAGCCTACGAGCAGTACTTC,CASSFTLAYEQYF
TRBJ1-5,TRBD1,TRBV6-1,few,TGTGCCAGCCAGCCAGGGGGGTCTGATCAGCCCCAGCATTTT,CASQPGGSDQPQHF
TRBJ1-2,NA,TRBV6-5,many,TGTGCCAGCAGTTACGTAAGGGGACCGTATGGCTACACCTTC,CASSYVRGPYGYTF
TRBJ1-3,NA,TRBV20-1,few,TGCAGTGCTAGGCTGGCTGGAAACACCATATATTTT,CSARLAGNTIYF
TRBJ1-2,NA,TRBV14,many,TGTGCCAGCAGCCAAATCGGTGTCGGATTAGGAGGCTACACCTTC,CASSQIGVGLGGYTF
TRBJ1-2,TRBD1,TRBV15,many,TGTGCCACCAGCAGATATACAGGGGCCTATGGCTACACCTTC,CATSRYTGAYGYTF
TRBJ2-2,NA,TRBV7-8,NA,TGTGCCAGCAGCTCCCGCCCAAGGGGCACGGGGGAGCTGTTTTTT,CASSSRPRGTGELFF
TRBJ2-7,TRBD2,TRBV28,many,TGTGCCAGCAGTACCCTACCGGGACTAGCGGCATCGGGCTACGAGCAGTACTTC,CASSTLPGLAASGYEQYF
TRBJ2-5,NA,TRBV29-1,many,TGCAGCGTTGAGCCCCCCGGCCAGAGGGAGACCCAGTACTTC,CSVEPPGQRETQYF
TRBJ1-5,TRBD1,TRBV6-5,many,TGTGCCAGCAATAGGAGGGGGCAGACCAATCAGCCCCAGCATTTT,CASNRRGQTNQPQHF
TRBJ2-5,TRBD1,TRBV7-7,few,TGTGCCAGCAGCTCTTACAGGGGGGAGACCCAGTACTTC,CASSSYRGETQYF
TRBJ1-5,NA,TRBV4-2,many,TGTGCCAGCAGCCAAGTCCTCGGATCCCATCAGCCCCAGCATTTT,CASSQVLGSHQPQHF
TRBJ1-2,NA,TRBV6-8,few,TGTGCCAGCAGACCTGGACGGGTCTATGGCTACACCTTC,CASRPGRVYGYTF
TRBJ2-7,NA,TRBV30,many,TGTGCCTGGATGCCAGGGGAGTCCTACGAGCAGTACTTC,CAWMPGESYEQYF
TRBJ2-7,NA,TRBV9,many,TGTGCCAGCAGCGTAGGCCGAGGCCCCTACGAGCAGTACTTC,CASSVGRGPYEQYF
TRBJ2-7,TRBD1,TRBV11-2,many,TGTGCCAGCAGCTTAGGGTCCGGGACAGGGGCCGAGCAGTACTTC,CASSLGSGTGAEQYF
TRBJ1-1,NA,TRBV6-1,many,TGTGCCAGCGTATTACGTGGGGTACTGAACACTGAAGCTTTCTTT,CASVLRGVLNTEAFF
TRBJ2-5,NA,TRBV9,NA,TGTGCCAGCAGCGTAGGACCCCACGGAGAGACCCAGTACTTC,CASSVGPHGETQYF
TRBJ2-5,NA,TRBV7-8,many,TGTGCCAGCAGACCACAGGGTATTTTCCAAGAGACCCAGTACTTC,CASRPQGIFQETQYF
TRBJ1-1,TRBD1,TRBV10-3,NA,TGTGCCATCAGTGACGGGACAGGACCCACTGAAGCTTTCTTT,CAISDGTGPTEAFF
TRBJ1-5,TRBD1,TRBV28,many,TGTGCCAGCAGGGGACAGGGAAGGGGGTATAGCAATCAGCCCCAGCATTTT,CASRGQGRGYSNQPQHF
TRBJ1-2,NA,TRBV5-1,NA,TGCGCCAGCAGCCTACCGGGCGACTATGGCTACACCTTC,CASSLPGDYGYTF